Below are 22 T cell receptor beta chains sequenced from a single sample in a study of cytomegalovirus exposure and HLA in healthy donors. The PCR ran on 60 Vbeta and 13 Jbeta primers. Clones were read by immunoSEQ multiplex PCR, and TCRdb kept only the in-frame ones, dropping some. Of about 150,000 clones listed, about 85% are singletons. Material: PBMCs. Receptors originate from a man aged 25 to 40 in good health and CMV-seropositive.

Written as DNA, the CDR3 is TGTGCCACCAGCGGAACAGGTTCCTACGAGCAGTACTTC. It translates to CATSGTGSYEQYF. The gene calls are TRBV15 and TRBJ2-5; D is perhaps TRBD1 (5 bases). The DNA end is more similar to TRBJ2-7, so the J call may be wrong. From germline, CDR1 is LNHNV and CDR2 YYDKDF (reference sequence). This CDR3 region has 13 residues.

V and J are TRBV5-5 and TRBJ1-1, with D unclear. The CDR3 covers 17 residues. Germline CDR1 and CDR2: SGHKS and YYEKEE (reference sequence). Trimming left V 0 bases short and J 0 bases short, with 15 bases between. CDR3 loop: CASSLVPQPRVNTEAFF. DNA for the CDR3: TGTGCCAGCAGCTTGGTTCCCCAGCCGAGGGTGAACACTGAAGCTTTCTTT.

The chain has TRBV19 and TRBJ1-1; D not certain. Trimming removed 5 bases from V and 5 bases from J, with 18 bases in between. CDR1 LNHDA and CDR2 SQIVND come from the germline V gene (reference sequence). This CDR3 is 15 amino acids long. In DNA form, the CDR3 reads TGTGCCAGTAGTGCGGAGGCCGGGGTTGTGACTGAAGCTTTCTTT. Translation: CASSAEAGVVTEAFF.

This chain joins TRBV19 and TRBJ1-1, with 8 bases fitting TRBD1. The germline V gene encodes CDR1 LNHDA and CDR2 SQIVND (reference sequence). The V segment lost 5 bases and the J segment 8 bases; nucleotides outside the gene matches: 4. The CDR3 runs 12 residues. Here the CDR3 reads CASSVDREEAFF. CDR3 in DNA: TGTGCCAGTAGTGTGGACAGGGAGGAAGCTTTCTTT.

The gene calls are TRBV28 and TRBJ2-1; TRBD2 might be the D (7 bases). This CDR3 spans 15 amino acids. V was shortened by 6 bases and J by 5 bases, with 17 bases between the two germline ends. Germline V gives CDR1 MDHEN, CDR2 SYDVKM. CDR3 loop: CASSLTQGTNNEQFF. The CDR3 coding sequence is TGTGCCAGCAGCCTCACGCAGGGGACTAACAATGAGCAGTTCTTC.

The chain carries TRBV29-1 and TRBJ1-2, with D perhaps matching TRBD1 (6 bases). Deletions cut 5 bases from V and 3 bases from J, with 19 bases between. The CDR3 length is 15 residues. CDR1 SQVTM and CDR2 ANQGSEA come from the germline V gene. This CDR3 reads CSVQGQTRMDYGYTF. In DNA, the CDR3 is TGCAGCGTTCAAGGACAGACTAGGATGGACTATGGCTACACCTTC.

This clone occurred once. This chain joins TRBV15 and TRBJ1-5; a possible D gene is TRBD1 (6 bases). The CDR3 is made up of 15 amino acids. Germline V CDR1 and CDR2: LNHNV, YYDKDF (reference sequence). Trimming pared 0 bases from V and 10 bases from J, leaving 16 bases between. In DNA form, the CDR3 reads TGTGCCACCAGCAGAGATAGGGCCAGGGGAATACCCCAGCATTTT. As protein: CATSRDRARGIPQHF.

V is TRBV5-1 and J is TRBJ1-1; 7 positions agree with TRBD1. V was pared by 4 bases and J by 3 bases, with 9 bases of the junction left unmatched. The germline gives CDR1 SGHRS, CDR2 YFSETQ. This CDR3 has 15 amino acids. In DNA, the CDR3 is TGCGCCAGCAGCACTCGGACAGGTGGGTACACTGAAGCTTTCTTT. It yields the protein CASSTRTGGYTEAFF.

The chain uses TRBV7-9 and TRBJ2-1, with 9 bases fitting TRBD1. The CDR3 spans 16 residues. Germline V gene lookup returns CDR1 SEHNR and CDR2 FQNEAQ (reference sequence). With 5 bases clipped from V and 3 bases from J, the junction kept 8 bases outside the gene matches. CDR3 bases: TGTGCCAGCAGCACAACGACAGGGGGTAACTACAATGAGCAGTTCTTC. Protein sequence: CASSTTTGGNYNEQFF.

The V gene is TRBV7-2, the J gene TRBJ2-5; 11 bases align to TRBD2. CDR1 and CDR2 (germline): SGHTA, FQGNSA. The length of the CDR3 is 16 residues. The trim removed 1 base at V and 1 base at J, leaving 2 bases unmatched. This chain's CDR3 is CASSLGLAGGQETQYF. The CDR3 DNA follows: TGTGCCAGCAGCTTAGGGCTAGCGGGGGGCCAAGAGACCCAGTACTTC.

The V call is TRBV9, the J call TRBJ1-1; the D is unclear. Germline V gene sequence: CDR1 SGDLS, CDR2 YYNGEE. Trimming removed 4 bases from V and 0 bases from J, with 7 bases in between. The CDR3 is 13 residues long. The CDR3 DNA reads TGTGCCAGCAGCAAGCTAATGAACACTGAAGCTTTCTTT. Translation: CASSKLMNTEAFF.

This rearrangement joins TRBV19 to TRBJ2-5; D is unresolved. The CDR3 contains 13 residues. CDR1 LNHDA and CDR2 SQIVND come from the germline V gene (reference sequence). V lost 3 bases to trimming and J lost 4 bases, with 9 bases between them. The CDR3 here is CASSIGVRETQYF. The DNA of the CDR3 is TGTGCCAGTAGTATTGGAGTCAGAGAGACCCAGTACTTC. Complete variable domain (other parts from reference TRBV19 and TRBJ2-5): DGGITQSPKYLFRKEGQNVTLSCEQNLNHDAMYWYRQDPGQGLRLIYYSQIVNDFQKGDIAEGYSVSREKKESFPLTVTSAQKNPTAFYLCASSIGVRETQYFGPGTRLLVL.

This chain uses TRBV18 with TRBJ2-7; 10 bases are a match to TRBD1. The CDR3 extends over 15 amino acids. Germline V CDR1 and CDR2: KGHSH, LQKENI. The V segment lost 6 bases and the J segment 2 bases; nucleotides outside the gene matches: 7. CDR3 amino acids: CASSLGQGVTYEQYF. The CDR3 DNA sequence: TGTGCCAGCTCGCTTGGACAGGGGGTAACCTACGAGCAGTACTTC.

The gene calls are TRBV5-1 and TRBJ1-2; TRBD1 aligns across 8 bases. V was pared by 1 base and J by 4 bases, with 3 bases of the junction left unmatched. CDR1 SGHRS and CDR2 YFSETQ come from the germline V gene. The CDR3 is made up of 14 amino acids. The CDR3 loop reads CASSLKQGVYGYTF. Written as DNA, the CDR3 is TGCGCCAGCAGCTTGAAACAGGGGGTCTATGGCTACACCTTC.

The chain couples TRBV7-9 to TRBJ2-1; the D is unclear. Looked up from germline, CDR1 is SEHNR and CDR2 is FQNEAQ (reference sequence). The CDR3 is 12 residues long. Deletions cut 5 bases from V and 10 bases from J, with 12 bases between. The CDR3 is CASSPPAREQFF. CDR3 coding DNA: TGTGCCAGCAGCCCCCCTGCGCGGGAGCAGTTCTTC.

The rearrangement links TRBV16 to TRBJ1-5; 9 bases map to TRBD1. The CDR3 is 16 residues long. CDR1 is KGHSY, CDR2 FQNENV, per germline. V shed 6 bases and J 7 bases; nucleotides not matched to a gene: 13. CDR3 coding DNA: TGTGCCAGCAGTCGGGGGGGACAGGGTTCGAGGCAGCCCCAGCATTTT. Its protein product is CASSRGGQGSRQPQHF.

This clone was seen a handful of times. The chain combines TRBV6-1 with TRBJ2-4; 7 bases are a match to TRBD2. Germline CDR1 and CDR2: MNHNS and SASEGT. The CDR3 totals 12 residues. The CDR3 loop reads CVAGDTKNIQYF. CDR3 nucleotide sequence: TGTGTGGCGGGAGATACCAAAAACATTCAGTACTTC.

The chain has TRBV7-3 and TRBJ1-1, with D possibly matching TRBD1 (6 bases). V lost 5 bases to trimming and J lost 4 bases, with 17 bases between them. The germline gives CDR1 SGHTA, CDR2 FQGTGA. CDR3 size: 15 residues. The CDR3 reads CASSPTAGAGTEAFF. The CDR3 nucleotides are TGTGCCAGCAGCCCCACGGCAGGGGCGGGCACTGAAGCTTTCTTT. The entire variable domain, with the rest obtained from reference TRBV7-3 and TRBJ1-1, is as follows: GAGVSQTPSNKVTEKGKYVELRCDPISGHTALYWYRQSLGQGPEFLIYFQGTGAADDSGLPNDRFFAVRPEGSVSTLKIQRTERGDSAVYLCASSPTAGAGTEAFFGQGTRLTVV.

This chain connects TRBV6-5 to TRBJ1-1; no clear D. Germline CDR1 and CDR2: MNHEY and SVGAGI. V lost 8 bases, J lost 0 bases, and 10 bases lay in between. CDR3 length: 13 amino acids. CDR3 DNA sequence: TGTGCCAGCGGGTCGACTCTGAACACTGAAGCTTTCTTT. Its protein product is CASGSTLNTEAFF.

There are a few counts of this clone. The chain is built from TRBV7-2 and TRBJ2-5, with D possibly TRBD2 on 5 matching bases. Trimming took off 4 bases at V and 5 bases at J, with 20 bases between the two ends. Per the germline V gene, CDR1 is SGHTA and CDR2 is FQGNSA. The CDR3 contains 16 residues. CDR3 in amino acids: CASSSGRLLTGETQYF. In DNA form, the CDR3 reads TGTGCCAGCAGCTCTGGACGTCTTCTTACGGGGGAGACCCAGTACTTC.

This sequence joins TRBV29-1 and TRBJ1-2, with D tentatively TRBD1 (5 bases). CDR1 is SQVTM and CDR2 is ANQGSEA in the germline V gene. The V end was cut by 0 bases, the J end by 4 bases, with 15 bases between. The CDR3 totals 15 residues. CDR3 residues: CSVEDRKGVGYGYTF. CDR3 sequence (DNA): TGCAGCGTTGAAGATCGAAAAGGGGTGGGCTATGGCTACACCTTC.

V gene TRBV7-9 combines with J gene TRBJ2-5; possibly TRBD2 for D (6 bases). CDR3 length: 14 amino acids. V was clipped by 5 bases and J by 2 bases, with 12 bases between them. Per the germline V gene, CDR1 is SEHNR and CDR2 is FQNEAQ (reference sequence). The CDR3 here is CASSPRDLQETQYF. In nucleotides, the CDR3 is TGTGCCAGCAGCCCCCGGGACTTACAAGAGACCCAGTACTTC.